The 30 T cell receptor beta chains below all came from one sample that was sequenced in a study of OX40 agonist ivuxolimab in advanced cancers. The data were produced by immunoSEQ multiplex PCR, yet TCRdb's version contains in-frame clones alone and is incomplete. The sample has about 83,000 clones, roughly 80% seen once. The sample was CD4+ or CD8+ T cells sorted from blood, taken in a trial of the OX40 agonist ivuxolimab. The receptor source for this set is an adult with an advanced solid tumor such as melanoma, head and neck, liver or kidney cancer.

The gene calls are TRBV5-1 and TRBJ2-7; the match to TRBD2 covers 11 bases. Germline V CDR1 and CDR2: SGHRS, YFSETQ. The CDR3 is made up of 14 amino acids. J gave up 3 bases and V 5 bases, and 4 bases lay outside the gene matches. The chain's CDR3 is CASSGGTSGYEQYF. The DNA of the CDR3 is TGCGCCAGCAGTGGGGGGACTAGCGGCTACGAGCAGTACTTC.

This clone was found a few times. The CDR3 sequence: CASSSTGTGATANTGELFF. In DNA, the CDR3 is TGCGCCAGCAGCTCGACCGGGACAGGGGCTACCGCGAACACCGGGGAGCTGTTTTTT. This chain uses TRBV5-1 with TRBJ2-2; TRBD1 matches 10 bases. The J segment lost 0 bases and the V segment lost 3 bases, leaving 11 bases of the junction unmatched. Germline V lookup: CDR1 SGHRS, CDR2 YFSETQ. The CDR3 totals 19 residues.

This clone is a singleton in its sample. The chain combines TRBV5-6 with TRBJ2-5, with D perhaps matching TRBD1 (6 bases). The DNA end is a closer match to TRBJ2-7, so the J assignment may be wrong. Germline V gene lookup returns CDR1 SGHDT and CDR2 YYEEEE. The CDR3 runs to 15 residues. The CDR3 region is CASSRNRVQPYEQYF. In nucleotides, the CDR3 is TGTGCCAGCAGCCGGAACAGGGTTCAGCCCTACGAGCAGTACTTC.

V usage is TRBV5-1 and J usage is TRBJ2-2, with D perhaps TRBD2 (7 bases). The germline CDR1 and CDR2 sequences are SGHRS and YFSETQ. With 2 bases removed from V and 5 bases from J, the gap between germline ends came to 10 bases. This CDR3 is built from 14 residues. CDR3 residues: CASSFRGGTGELFF. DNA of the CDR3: TGCGCCAGCAGCTTCAGGGGAGGGACCGGGGAGCTGTTTTTT.

The CDR3 loop is CASSRLGQDGEKLFF. In DNA, the CDR3 is TGTGCCAGCAGCCGCCTGGGGCAGGACGGTGAAAAACTGTTTTTT. This chain links TRBV2 with TRBJ1-4; D might be TRBD1 (5 bases). The CDR3 consists of 15 residues. Trimming took 6 bases from V and 7 from J, leaving 18 bases between them. The germline V gene encodes CDR1 SNHLY and CDR2 FYNNEI.

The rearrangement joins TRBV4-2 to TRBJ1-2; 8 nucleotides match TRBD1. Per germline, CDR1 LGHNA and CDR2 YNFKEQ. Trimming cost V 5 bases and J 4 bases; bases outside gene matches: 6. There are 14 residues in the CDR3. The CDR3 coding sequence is TGTGCCAGCAGCTTGGACAGGGTCGGCTATGGCTACACCTTC. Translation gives CASSLDRVGYGYTF.

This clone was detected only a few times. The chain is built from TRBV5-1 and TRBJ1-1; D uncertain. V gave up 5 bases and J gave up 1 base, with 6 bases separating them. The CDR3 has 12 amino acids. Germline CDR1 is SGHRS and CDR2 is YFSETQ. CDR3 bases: TGCGCCAGCAGGCGGCAGAACACTGAAGCTTTCTTT. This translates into CASRRQNTEAFF.

Here the CDR3 DNA reads TGTGCCAGCAGCGTAGGGCAGCTTCCTGAAAAACTGTTTTTT. It specifies CASSVGQLPEKLFF. V is TRBV9 and J is TRBJ1-4, with D unclear. The CDR3 totals 14 residues. V dropped 0 bases and J dropped 7 bases, with 10 bases sitting between them. The germline V gene has CDR1 SGDLS and CDR2 YYNGEE.

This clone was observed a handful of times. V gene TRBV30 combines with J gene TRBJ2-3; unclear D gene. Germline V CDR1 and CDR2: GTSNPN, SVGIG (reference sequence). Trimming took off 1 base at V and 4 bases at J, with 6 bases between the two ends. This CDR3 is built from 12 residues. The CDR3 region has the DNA TGTGCCTGGAGTGGTAGGGCAGATACGCAGTATTTT. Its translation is CAWSGRADTQYF.

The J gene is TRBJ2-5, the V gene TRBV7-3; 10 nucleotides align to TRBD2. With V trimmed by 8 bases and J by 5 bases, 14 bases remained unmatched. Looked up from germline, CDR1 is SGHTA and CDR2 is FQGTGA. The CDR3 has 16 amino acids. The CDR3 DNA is TGTGCCAGCGCTCTTCGAGCTAGCGGGGGAGGGGAGACCCAGTACTTC. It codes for CASALRASGGGETQYF.

The chain's CDR3 is CASSLDLAGENSPLHF. The CDR3 nucleotides are TGTGCCAGCAGCCTCGATTTGGCAGGGGAGAATTCACCCCTCCACTTT. J is TRBJ1-6 and V is TRBV5-4, with D possibly TRBD1 on 6 matching bases. V dropped 4 bases and J dropped 7 bases, with 18 bases sitting between them. Germline-derived CDR1 and CDR2 are SGHNT and YYREEE (reference sequence). The CDR3 is made up of 16 amino acids. The full variable domain, completed using reference TRBV5-4 and TRBJ1-6, is ETGVTQSPTHLIKTRGQQVTLRCSSQSGHNTVSWYQQALGQGPQFIFQYYREEENGRGNFPPRFSGLQFPNYSSELNVNALELDDSALYLCASSLDLAGENSPLHFGNGTRLTVT.

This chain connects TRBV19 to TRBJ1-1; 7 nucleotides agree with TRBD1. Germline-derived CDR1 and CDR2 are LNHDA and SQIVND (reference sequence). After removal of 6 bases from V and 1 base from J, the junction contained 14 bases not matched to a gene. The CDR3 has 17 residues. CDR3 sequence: CASSQRLGGYSNTEAFF. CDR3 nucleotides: TGTGCCAGTAGCCAAAGACTAGGGGGCTACTCGAACACTGAAGCTTTCTTT.

The DNA for the CDR3 is TGCGCCAGCAGCCCCAATTCAGGGCCCTACGAGCAGTACTTC. Residues: CASSPNSGPYEQYF. The chain uses TRBV5-1 and TRBJ2-7; weak D call: TRBD1 (5 bases). Germline V gene sequence: CDR1 SGHRS, CDR2 YFSETQ. The germline V and J ends were trimmed by 4 bases and 2 bases, with 13 bases remaining between them. CDR3 length: 14 residues.

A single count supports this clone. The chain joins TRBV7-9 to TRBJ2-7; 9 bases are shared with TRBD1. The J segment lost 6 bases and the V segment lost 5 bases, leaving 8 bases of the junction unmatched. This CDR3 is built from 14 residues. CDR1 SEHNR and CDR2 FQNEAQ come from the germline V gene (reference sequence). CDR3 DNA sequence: TGTGCCAGCAGCCTATCCGGGACAGGGTCCGAGCAGTACTTC. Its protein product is CASSLSGTGSEQYF.

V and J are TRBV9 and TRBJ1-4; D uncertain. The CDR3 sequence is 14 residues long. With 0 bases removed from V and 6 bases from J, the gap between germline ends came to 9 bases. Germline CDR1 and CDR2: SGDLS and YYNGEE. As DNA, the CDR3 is TGTGCCAGCAGCGTAGATGGGTTCGATGAAAAACTGTTTTTT. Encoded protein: CASSVDGFDEKLFF. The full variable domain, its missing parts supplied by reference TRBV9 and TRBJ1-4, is DSGVTQTPKHLITATGQRVTLRCSPRSGDLSVYWYQQSLDQGLQFLIQYYNGEERAKGNILERFSAQQFPDLHSELNLSSLELGDSALYFCASSVDGFDEKLFFGSGTQLSVL.

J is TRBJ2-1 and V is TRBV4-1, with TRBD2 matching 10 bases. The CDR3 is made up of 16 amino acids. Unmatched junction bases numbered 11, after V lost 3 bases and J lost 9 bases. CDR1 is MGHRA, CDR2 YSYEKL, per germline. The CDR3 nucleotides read TGCGCCAGCAGCCATTCCCTAGCGGGGGTAGGAAGTGAGCAGTTCTTC. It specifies CASSHSLAGVGSEQFF.

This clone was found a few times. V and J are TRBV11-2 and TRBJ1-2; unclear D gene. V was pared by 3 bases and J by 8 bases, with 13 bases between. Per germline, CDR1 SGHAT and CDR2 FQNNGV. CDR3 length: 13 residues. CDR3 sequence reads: CASSFEAGRGYTF. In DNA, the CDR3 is TGTGCCAGCAGCTTTGAGGCAGGACGAGGCTACACCTTC.

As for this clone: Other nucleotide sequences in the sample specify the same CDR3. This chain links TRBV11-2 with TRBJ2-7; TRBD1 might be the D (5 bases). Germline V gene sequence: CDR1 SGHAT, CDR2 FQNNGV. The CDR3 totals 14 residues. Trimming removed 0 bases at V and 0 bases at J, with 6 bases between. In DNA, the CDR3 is TGTGCCAGCAGCTTAGACAGGGACTCCTACGAGCAGTACTTC. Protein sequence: CASSLDRDSYEQYF.

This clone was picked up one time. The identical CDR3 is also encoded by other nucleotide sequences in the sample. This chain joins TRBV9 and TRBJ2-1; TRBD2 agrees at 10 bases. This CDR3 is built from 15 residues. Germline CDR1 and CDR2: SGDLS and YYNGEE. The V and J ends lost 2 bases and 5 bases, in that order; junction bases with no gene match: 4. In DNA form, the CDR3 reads TGTGCCAGCAGCGTGAGCGGGGGGGGTAACAATGAGCAGTTCTTC. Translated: CASSVSGGGNNEQFF.

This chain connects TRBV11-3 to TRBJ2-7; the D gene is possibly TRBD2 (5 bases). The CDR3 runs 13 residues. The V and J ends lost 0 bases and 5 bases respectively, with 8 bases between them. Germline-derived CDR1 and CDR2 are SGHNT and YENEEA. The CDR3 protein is CASSLEAGDEQYF. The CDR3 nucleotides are TGTGCCAGCAGCTTAGAGGCCGGGGACGAGCAGTACTTC.

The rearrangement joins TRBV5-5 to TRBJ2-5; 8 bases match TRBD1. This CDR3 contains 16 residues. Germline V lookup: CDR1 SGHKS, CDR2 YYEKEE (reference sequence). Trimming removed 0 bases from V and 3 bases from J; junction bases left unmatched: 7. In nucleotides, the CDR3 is TGTGCCAGCAGCTTGGTCGGCAGGGGGCGTAAAGAGACCCAGTACTTC. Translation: CASSLVGRGRKETQYF.

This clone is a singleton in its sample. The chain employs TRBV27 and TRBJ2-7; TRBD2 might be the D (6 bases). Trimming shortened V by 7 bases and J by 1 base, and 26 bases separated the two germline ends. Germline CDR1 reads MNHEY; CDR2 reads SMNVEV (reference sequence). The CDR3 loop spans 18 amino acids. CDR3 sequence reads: CASITGGVRPLRSYEQYF. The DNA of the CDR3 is TGTGCCAGCATCACTGGAGGGGTCCGTCCCCTCCGATCCTACGAGCAGTACTTC.

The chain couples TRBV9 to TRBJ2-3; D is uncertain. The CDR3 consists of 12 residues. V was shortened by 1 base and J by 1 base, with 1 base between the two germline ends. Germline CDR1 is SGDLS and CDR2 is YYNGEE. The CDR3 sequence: CASSVRTDTQYF. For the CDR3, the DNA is TGTGCCAGCAGCGTACGCACAGATACGCAGTATTTT. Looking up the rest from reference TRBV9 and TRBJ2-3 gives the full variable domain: DSGVTQTPKHLITATGQRVTLRCSPRSGDLSVYWYQQSLDQGLQFLIQYYNGEERAKGNILERFSAQQFPDLHSELNLSSLELGDSALYFCASSVRTDTQYFGPGTRLTVL.

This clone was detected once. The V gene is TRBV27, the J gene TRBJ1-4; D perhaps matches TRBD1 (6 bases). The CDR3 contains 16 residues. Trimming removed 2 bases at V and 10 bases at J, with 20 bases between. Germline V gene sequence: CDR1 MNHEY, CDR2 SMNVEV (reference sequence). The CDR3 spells CASSLPRSGGGGKLFF. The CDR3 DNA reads TGTGCCAGCAGTTTACCCCGTTCGGGGGGCGGTGGAAAACTGTTTTTT.

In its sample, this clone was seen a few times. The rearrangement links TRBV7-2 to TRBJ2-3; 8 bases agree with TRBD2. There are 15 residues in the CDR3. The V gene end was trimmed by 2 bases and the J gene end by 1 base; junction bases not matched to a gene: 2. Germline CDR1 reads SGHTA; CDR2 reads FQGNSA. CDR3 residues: CASSLRRGGTDTQYF. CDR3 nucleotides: TGTGCCAGCAGCTTACGGCGGGGGGGCACAGATACGCAGTATTTT.

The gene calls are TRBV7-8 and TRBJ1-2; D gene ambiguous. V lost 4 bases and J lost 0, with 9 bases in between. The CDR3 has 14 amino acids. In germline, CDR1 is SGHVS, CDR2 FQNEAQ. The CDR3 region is CASSSQVTNYGYTF. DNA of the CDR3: TGTGCCAGCAGCTCCCAGGTCACTAACTATGGCTACACCTTC.

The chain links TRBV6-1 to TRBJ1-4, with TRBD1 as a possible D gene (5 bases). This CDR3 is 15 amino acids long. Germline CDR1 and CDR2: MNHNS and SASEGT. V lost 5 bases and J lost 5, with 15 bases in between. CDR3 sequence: CASSWGRAENEKLFF. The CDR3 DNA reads TGTGCCAGCAGTTGGGGCAGGGCTGAAAATGAAAAACTGTTTTTT.

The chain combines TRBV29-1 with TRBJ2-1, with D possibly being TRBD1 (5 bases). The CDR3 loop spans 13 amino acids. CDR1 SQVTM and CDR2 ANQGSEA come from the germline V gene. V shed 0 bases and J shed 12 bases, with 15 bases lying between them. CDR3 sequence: CSVEEGRFQGQFF. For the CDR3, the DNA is TGCAGCGTTGAAGAGGGCAGGTTCCAGGGGCAGTTCTTC.

The CDR3 reads CASSLVYGAYNEQFF. The CDR3 DNA is TGTGCCAGCAGCTTAGTGTACGGAGCCTACAATGAGCAGTTCTTC. This sequence joins TRBV7-6 and TRBJ2-1; D gene unclear. The CDR3 contains 15 residues. Trimming took off 1 base at V and 2 bases at J, with 9 bases between the two ends. Germline lookup yields CDR1 SGHVS and CDR2 FNYEAQ. Looking up the rest from reference TRBV7-6 and TRBJ2-1 gives the full variable domain: GAGVSQSPRYKVTKRGQDVALRCDPISGHVSLYWYRQALGQGPEFLTYFNYEAQQDKSGLPNDRFSAERPEGSISTLTIQRTEQRDSAMYRCASSLVYGAYNEQFFGPGTRLTVL.

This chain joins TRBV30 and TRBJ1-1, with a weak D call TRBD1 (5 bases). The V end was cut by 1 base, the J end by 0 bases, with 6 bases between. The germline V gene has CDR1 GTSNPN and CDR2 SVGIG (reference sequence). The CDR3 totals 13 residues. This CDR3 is CAWSEGLNTEAFF. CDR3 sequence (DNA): TGTGCCTGGAGTGAGGGACTGAACACTGAAGCTTTCTTT. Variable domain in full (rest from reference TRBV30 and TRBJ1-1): SQTIHQWPATLVQPVGSPLSLECTVEGTSNPNLYWYRQAAGRGLQLLFYSVGIGQISSEVPQNLSASRPQDRQFILSSKKLLLSDSGFYLCAWSEGLNTEAFFGQGTRLTVV.